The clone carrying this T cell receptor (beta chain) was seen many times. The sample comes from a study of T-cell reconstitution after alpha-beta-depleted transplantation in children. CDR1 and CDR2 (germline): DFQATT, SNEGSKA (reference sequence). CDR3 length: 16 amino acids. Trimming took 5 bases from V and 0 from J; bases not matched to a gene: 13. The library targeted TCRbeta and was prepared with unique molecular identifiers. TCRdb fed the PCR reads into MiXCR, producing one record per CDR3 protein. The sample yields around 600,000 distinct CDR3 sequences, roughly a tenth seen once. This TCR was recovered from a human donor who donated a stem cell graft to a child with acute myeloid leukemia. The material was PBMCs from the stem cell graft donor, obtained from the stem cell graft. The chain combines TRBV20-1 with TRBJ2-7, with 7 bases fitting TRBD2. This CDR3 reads CSAPREAGINSYEQYF. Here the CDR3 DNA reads TGCAGTGCTCCCCGGGAGGCGGGGATAAACTCCTACGAGCAGTACTTC.